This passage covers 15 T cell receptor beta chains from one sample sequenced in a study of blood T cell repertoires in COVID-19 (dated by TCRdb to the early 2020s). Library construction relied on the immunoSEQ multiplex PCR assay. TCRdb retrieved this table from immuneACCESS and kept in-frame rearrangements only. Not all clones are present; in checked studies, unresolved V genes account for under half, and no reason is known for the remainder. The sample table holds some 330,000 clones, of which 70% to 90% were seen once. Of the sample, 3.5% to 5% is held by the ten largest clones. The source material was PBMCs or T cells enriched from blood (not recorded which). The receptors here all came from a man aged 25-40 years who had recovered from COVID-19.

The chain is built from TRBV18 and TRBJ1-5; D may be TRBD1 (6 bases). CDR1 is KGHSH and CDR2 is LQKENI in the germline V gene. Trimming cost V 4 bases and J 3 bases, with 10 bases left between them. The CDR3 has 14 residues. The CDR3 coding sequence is TGTGCCAGCTCACTAGGACAGCCCAATCAGCCCCAGCATTTT. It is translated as CASSLGQPNQPQHF.

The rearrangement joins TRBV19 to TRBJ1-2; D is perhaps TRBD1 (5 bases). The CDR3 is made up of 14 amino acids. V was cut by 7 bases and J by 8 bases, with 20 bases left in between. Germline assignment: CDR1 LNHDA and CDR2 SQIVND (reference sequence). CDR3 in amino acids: CASNWDSWTEGYTF. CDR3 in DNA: TGTGCCAGTAACTGGGACTCTTGGACGGAGGGCTACACCTTC. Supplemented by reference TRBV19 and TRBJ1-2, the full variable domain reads DGGITQSPKYLFRKEGQNVTLSCEQNLNHDAMYWYRQDPGQGLRLIYYSQIVNDFQKGDIAEGYSVSREKKESFPLTVTSAQKNPTAFYLCASNWDSWTEGYTFGSGTRLTVV.

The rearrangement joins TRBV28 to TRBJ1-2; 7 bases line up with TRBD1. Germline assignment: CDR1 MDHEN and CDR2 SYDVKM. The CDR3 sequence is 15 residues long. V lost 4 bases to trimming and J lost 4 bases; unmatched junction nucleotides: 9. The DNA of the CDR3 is TGTGCCAGCAGTTCTCCGGACAGGATTTCCTATGGCTACACCTTC. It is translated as CASSSPDRISYGYTF.

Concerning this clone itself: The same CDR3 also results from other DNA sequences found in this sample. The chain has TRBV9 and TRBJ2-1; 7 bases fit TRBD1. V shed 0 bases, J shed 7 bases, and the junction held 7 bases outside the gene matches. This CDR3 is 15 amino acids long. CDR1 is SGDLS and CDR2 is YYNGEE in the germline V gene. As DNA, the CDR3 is TGTGCCAGCAGCGTAGGACAGGGAAATCAGAATGAGCAGTTCTTC. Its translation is CASSVGQGNQNEQFF.

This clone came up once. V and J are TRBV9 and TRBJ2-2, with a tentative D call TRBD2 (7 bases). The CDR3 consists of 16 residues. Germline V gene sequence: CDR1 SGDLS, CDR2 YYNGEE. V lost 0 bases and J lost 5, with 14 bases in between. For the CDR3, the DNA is TGTGCCAGCAGCGTAGGGGGGGGCCCCCCGACCGGGGAGCTGTTTTTT. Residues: CASSVGGGPPTGELFF.

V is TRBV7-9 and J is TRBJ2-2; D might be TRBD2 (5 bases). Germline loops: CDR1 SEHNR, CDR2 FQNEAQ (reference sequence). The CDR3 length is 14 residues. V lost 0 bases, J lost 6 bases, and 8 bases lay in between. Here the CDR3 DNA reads TGTGCCAGCAGCTTAGCGGCGGGCGCCGGGGAGCTGTTTTTT. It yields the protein CASSLAAGAGELFF.

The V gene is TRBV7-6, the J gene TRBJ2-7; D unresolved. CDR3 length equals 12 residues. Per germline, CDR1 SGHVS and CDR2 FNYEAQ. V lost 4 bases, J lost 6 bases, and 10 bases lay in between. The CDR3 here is CASSSQPGEQYF. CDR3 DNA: TGTGCCAGCAGCTCCCAACCGGGCGAGCAGTACTTC.

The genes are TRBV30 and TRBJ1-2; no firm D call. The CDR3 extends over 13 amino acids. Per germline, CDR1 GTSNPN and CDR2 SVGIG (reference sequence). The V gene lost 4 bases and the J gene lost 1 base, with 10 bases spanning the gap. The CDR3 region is CAWIGGGNYGYTF. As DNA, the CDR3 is TGTGCCTGGATTGGAGGAGGTAACTATGGCTACACCTTC. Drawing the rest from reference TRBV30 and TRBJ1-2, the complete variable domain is SQTIHQWPATLVQPVGSPLSLECTVEGTSNPNLYWYRQAAGRGLQLLFYSVGIGQISSEVPQNLSASRPQDRQFILSSKKLLLSDSGFYLCAWIGGGNYGYTFGSGTRLTVV.

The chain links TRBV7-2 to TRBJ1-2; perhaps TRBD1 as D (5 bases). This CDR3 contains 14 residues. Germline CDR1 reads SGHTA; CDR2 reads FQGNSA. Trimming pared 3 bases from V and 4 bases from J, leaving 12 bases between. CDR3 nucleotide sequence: TGTGCCAGCAGCTTTGATTCGGGGGGCTATGGCTACACCTTC. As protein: CASSFDSGGYGYTF.

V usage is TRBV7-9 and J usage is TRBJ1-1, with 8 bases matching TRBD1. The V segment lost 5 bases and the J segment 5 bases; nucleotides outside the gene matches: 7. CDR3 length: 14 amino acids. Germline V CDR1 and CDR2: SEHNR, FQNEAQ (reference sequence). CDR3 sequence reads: CASSPGGSGTEAFF. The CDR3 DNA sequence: TGTGCCAGCAGCCCAGGGGGCAGCGGTACTGAAGCTTTCTTT.

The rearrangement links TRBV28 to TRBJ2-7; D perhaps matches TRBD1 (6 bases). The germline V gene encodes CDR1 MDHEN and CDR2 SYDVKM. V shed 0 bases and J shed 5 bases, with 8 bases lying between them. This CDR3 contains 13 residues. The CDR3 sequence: CASSLWGANEQYF. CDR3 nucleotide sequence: TGTGCCAGCAGTTTATGGGGGGCGAACGAGCAGTACTTC. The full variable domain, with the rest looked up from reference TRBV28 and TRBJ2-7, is DVKVTQSSRYLVKRTGEKVFLECVQDMDHENMFWYRQDPGLGLRLIYFSYDVKMKEKGDIPEGYSVSREKKERFSLILESASTNQTSMYLCASSLWGANEQYFGPGTRLTVT.

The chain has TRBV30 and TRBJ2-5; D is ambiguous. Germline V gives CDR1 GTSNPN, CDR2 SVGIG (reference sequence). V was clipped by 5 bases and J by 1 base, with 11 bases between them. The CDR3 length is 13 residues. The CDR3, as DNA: TGTGCCTGGGCACAGTTCATCCAAGAGACCCAGTACTTC. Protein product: CAWAQFIQETQYF.

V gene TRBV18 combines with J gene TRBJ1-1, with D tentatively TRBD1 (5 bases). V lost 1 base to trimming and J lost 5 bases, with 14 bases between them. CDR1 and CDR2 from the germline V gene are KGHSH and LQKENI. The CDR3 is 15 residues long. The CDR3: CASSPQVGGGTEAFF. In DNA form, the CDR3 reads TGTGCCAGCTCACCACAGGTCGGGGGAGGTACTGAAGCTTTCTTT. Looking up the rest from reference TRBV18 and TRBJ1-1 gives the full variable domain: NAGVMQNPRHLVRRRGQEARLRCSPMKGHSHVYWYRQLPEEGLKFMVYLQKENIIDESGMPKERFSAEFPKEGPSILRIQQVVRGDSAAYFCASSPQVGGGTEAFFGQGTRLTVV.

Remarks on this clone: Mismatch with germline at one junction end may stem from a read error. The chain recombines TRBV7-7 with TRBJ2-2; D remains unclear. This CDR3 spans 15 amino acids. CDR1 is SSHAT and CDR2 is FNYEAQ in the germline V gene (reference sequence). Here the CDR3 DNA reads TGTGCTAGCAGCCCTAGGTACGCGAACACCGGGGAGCTGTTTTTT. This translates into CASSPRYANTGELFF.

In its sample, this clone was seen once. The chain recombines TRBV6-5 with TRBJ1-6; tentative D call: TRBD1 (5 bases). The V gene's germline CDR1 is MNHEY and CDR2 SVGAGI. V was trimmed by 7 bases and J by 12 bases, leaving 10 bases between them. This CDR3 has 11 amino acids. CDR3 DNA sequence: TGTGCCAGCACGGGGGGGGAACCCCTCCACTTT. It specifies CASTGGEPLHF.